The 6 T cell receptor beta chains given below trace back to one sample, sequenced in a study of tissue T cells after allogeneic stem cell transplantation. Time point in this sample: mouse harvest day 7 after allogeneic transplant. Mouse grafts combined 10^7 T-cell-depleted bone marrow cells with 10^6 splenic CD5+ T cells. TCRdb's table, derived via immunoSEQ multiplex PCR, lists solely in-frame clones and lacks some. The sample consists of several thousand clones, less than 55% of them appearing once. The sample taken for sequencing was gut tissue. Receptors were obtained from a female BALB/c mouse given C57BL/6 T cells with graft-versus-host disease after an allogeneic hematopoietic cell transplant.

On this clone: Gene labels here are mouse ones. The missing CDR3 end, 1 residue past where the read stops, is filled in from the germline J gene. The chain uses TRBV5 and TRBJ2-3; the match to TRBD2 covers 9 bases. The CDR3 runs to 18 residues. Germline CDR1 is LGHNA and CDR2 is YNLKQL (reference sequence). V shed 4 bases, J shed 0 bases, and the junction held 11 bases outside the gene matches. CDR3 protein: CASSPPWGGVRSAETLYF. Incomplete CDR3 DNA: TGTGCCAGCAGCCCCCCTTGGGGGGGCGTGAGGAGTGCAGAAACGCTGTAT.

This clone was detected only a few times. All gene names here are mouse names. The missing CDR3 end, 1 residue past where the read stops, is filled in from the germline J gene. The chain employs TRBV26 and TRBJ1-2; the D is unclear. V was pared by 3 bases and J by 5 bases, with 7 bases between. Germline V gene data show CDR1 as KGHPV and CDR2 as FQNQEV (reference sequence). CDR3 length: 12 residues. The part of the CDR3 DNA that was read is TGTGCCAGCAGTCTCCATCGATCCGACTACACC. Protein sequence: CASSLHRSDYT. From start to end, the CDR3 is CASSLHRSDYTF. Full variable domain (missing parts from reference TRBV26 and TRBJ1-2): NSKVIQTPRYLVKGQGQKAKMRCIPEKGHPVVFWYQQNKNNEFKFLINFQNQEVLQQIDMTEKRFSAECPSNSPCSLEIQSSEAGDSALYLCASSLHRSDYTFGSGTRLLVI.

Concerning this clone itself: The gene names given are mouse names. The read terminates 1 residue ahead of where the CDR3 ends, so the germline J gene completes it. V usage is TRBV1 and J usage is TRBJ1-1, with 10 positions matching TRBD1. Germline V CDR1 and CDR2: NSQYPW, LRSPGD (reference sequence). The CDR3 is made up of 14 amino acids. With V trimmed by 4 bases and J by 8 bases, 7 bases remained unmatched. The CDR3 sequence is CTCSGRDRGTEVFF. CDR3 bases read: TGCACCTGCAGTGGCCGGGACAGGGGAACGGAAGTCTTC. Full variable domain (rest looked up from reference TRBV1 and TRBJ1-1): VTLLEQNPRWRLVPRGQAVNLRCILKNSQYPWMSWYQQDLQKQLQWLFTLRSPGDKEVKSLPGADYLATRVTDTELRLQVANMSQGRTLYCTCSGRDRGTEVFFGKGTRLTVV.

A note on this clone: The germline and genes are mouse ones. Read sequence stops 1 residue before the CDR3 end, and the germline J gene provides the missing end. The chain has TRBV3 and TRBJ1-4; a possible D gene is TRBD1 (6 bases). V lost 5 bases and J lost 0, with 7 bases in between. CDR3 length: 14 residues. Germline V gives CDR1 SNHLY, CDR2 FYNGKV (reference sequence). Partial CDR3 DNA: TGTGCCAGCAGCGGACAGTTTTCCAACGAAAGATTATTT. Its translation is CASSGQFSNERLF. The full CDR3 sequence reads CASSGQFSNERLFF.

Concerning this clone itself: The listed genes are named as in mouse. The read ends 1 residue early relative to the CDR3; the germline J gene fills the gap. This rearrangement joins TRBV23 to TRBJ1-1; the listed D gene, TRBD1, was not tested against the DNA. Germline lookup yields CDR1 KGHTA and CDR2 FQNQQP. The CDR3 consists of 13 residues. Incomplete CDR3 DNA: TGCTCCAGCAGTAAACAGGGAAGAACAGAAGTCTTC. Protein product: CSSSKQGRTEVF. The full CDR3 protein reads CSSSKQGRTEVFF.

Comments on this clone: Mouse names are used for the genes. Coverage ceases 1 residue before the CDR3 finishes, and the germline J gene fills in the end. V usage is TRBV26 and J usage is TRBJ1-2, with D possibly being TRBD1 (5 bases). The CDR3 has 14 amino acids. Per germline, CDR1 KGHPV and CDR2 FQNQEV (reference sequence). V was pared by 6 bases and J by 0 bases, with 11 bases between. The CDR3 DNA, read in part, is TGTGCCAGCAGACGGACAAATGCAAACTCCGACTACACC. Translation gives CASRRTNANSDYT. The whole CDR3 region reads CASRRTNANSDYTF.